This TCR beta chain originates from a study of blood T cell repertoires in COVID-19. Study-level background: Whether acute or convalescent, the COVID-19 samples came from the United States, Italy and Spain.

Study processing details: Estimation of nucleated cell counts relied on the amplification of reference gene primers. Data came from immunoSEQ multiplex PCR; TCRdb stores just in-frame clones and leaves some out. V, J and clone size reflect that table, while D and trimming were determined from the DNA. Of over 200,000 clones listed, about 90% are singletons. Living in roughly 23 US areas, the participants were between roughly 18 and 90 years of age. Clinical history reported by participants formed the basis on which cohorts were assigned. The clonotype originates from a young man who had recovered from COVID-19. The sequenced sample consisted of PBMCs or T cells enriched from blood (not recorded which).

In DNA form, the CDR3 reads TGTGCCAGCTCAGGAACGGGGGCCTACGAGCAGTACTTC. As protein: CASSGTGAYEQYF. V usage is TRBV18 and J usage is TRBJ2-7; D might be TRBD2 (6 bases). V was shortened by 5 bases and J by 2 bases, with 10 bases between the two germline ends. Germline V CDR1 and CDR2: KGHSH, LQKENI. The CDR3 consists of 13 residues.